These 14 T cell receptor beta chains were all obtained from the same sample, sequenced in a study of response to subunit inactivated influenza vaccine. TCRdb redid the calling of the RT-PCR reads with MiXCR, one entry per CDR3 protein. This table holds over 800,000 distinct CDR3 sequences, 21% found once. The specimen comprised PBMCs from blood, sampled more than 4 days after vaccination. These receptors were collected from a man between 50 and 59 years old who received an inactivated influenza vaccine.

This clonotype has a handful of counts. This chain connects TRBV7-2 to TRBJ2-1; 12 nucleotides align to TRBD2. The germline gives CDR1 SGHTA, CDR2 FQGNSA. The ends lost 3 bases at V and 0 bases at J; junction bases unmatched: 3. CDR3 length equals 17 residues. Written as DNA, the CDR3 is TGTGCCAGCAGCTTGACTAGCGGGAGTCACTCCTACAATGAGCAGTTCTTC. It encodes CASSLTSGSHSYNEQFF.

The chain carries TRBV4-1 and TRBJ1-3; no firm D call. CDR1 and CDR2 from the germline V gene are MGHRA and YSYEKL. The ends were cut back, 2 bases at V and 4 bases at J, with 15 bases in the middle. This CDR3 contains 16 residues. CDR3 sequence: CASSQSTGPRGNTIYF. CDR3 bases: TGCGCCAGCAGCCAATCCACTGGACCGCGCGGAAACACCATATATTTT.

This clonotype was seen a handful of times. The chain has TRBV6-5 and TRBJ2-1, with D possibly matching TRBD2 (5 bases). Per germline, CDR1 MNHEY and CDR2 SVGAGI. The CDR3 is 13 residues long. Deletions cut 4 bases from V and 5 bases from J, with 9 bases between. The CDR3 DNA sequence: TGTGCCAGCAGTTTGGGAGAGGACAATGAGCAGTTCTTC. Amino acid sequence: CASSLGEDNEQFF.

This clonotype was observed a handful of times. This chain links TRBV20-1 with TRBJ2-1; D ambiguous. Germline-derived CDR1 and CDR2 are DFQATT and SNEGSKA (reference sequence). V lost 3 bases to trimming and J lost 5 bases, with 14 bases between them. The CDR3 runs to 14 residues. CDR3 nucleotide sequence: TGCAGTGCTAGGGCGGTGCTGATGAACAATGAGCAGTTCTTC. Amino acids: CSARAVLMNNEQFF.

This clonotype turned up a few times. The chain employs TRBV10-3 and TRBJ2-5, with a possible D match to TRBD1 (5 bases). The CDR3 covers 15 residues. Germline CDR1 ENHRY, CDR2 SYGVKD. The ends were cut back, 3 bases at V and 1 base at J, with 12 bases in the middle. The CDR3 DNA follows: TGTGCCATCAGTGAACAGACAGTTTCCCAAGAGACCCAGTACTTC. This codes for CAISEQTVSQETQYF.

This chain joins TRBV20-1 and TRBJ1-2, with D perhaps TRBD1 (5 bases). CDR1 and CDR2 (germline): DFQATT, SNEGSKA (reference sequence). CDR3 length: 13 residues. The V end was cut by 1 base, the J end by 7 bases, with 13 bases between. The CDR3 DNA sequence: TGCAGTGCTAGAGTCGGAGGGGCGGGTGGCTACACCTTC. This encodes CSARVGGAGGYTF.

The V gene is TRBV10-3, the J gene TRBJ2-3, with 7 positions matching TRBD1. The CDR3 length is 13 residues. Germline CDR1 reads ENHRY; CDR2 reads SYGVKD. V shed 6 bases, J shed 4 bases, and the junction held 4 bases outside the gene matches. CDR3 loop: CAIRTGPPDTQYF. The CDR3 coding sequence is TGTGCCATCAGGACAGGGCCCCCAGATACGCAGTATTTT.

The rearrangement joins TRBV12-3 or TRBV12-4 to TRBJ2-3; 7 bases fit TRBD1. The CDR3 runs 15 residues. V shed 6 bases, J shed 3 bases, and the junction held 9 bases outside the gene matches. The CDR3 DNA sequence: TGTGCCAGCAGAAACAGACAGGGAGCGACAGATACGCAGTATTTT. Protein sequence: CASRNRQGATDTQYF.

This clonotype was seen repeatedly, ten times or more. The gene calls are TRBV19 and TRBJ2-3; no reliable D call. CDR3 length: 13 residues. Trimming left V 3 bases short and J 0 bases short, with 4 bases between. In germline, CDR1 is LNHDA, CDR2 SQIVND (reference sequence). The CDR3 nucleotides are TGTGCCAGTAGTATTGGGAGCACAGATACGCAGTATTTT. Translated: CASSIGSTDTQYF.

The genes are TRBV11-2 and TRBJ2-2; no reliable D call. This CDR3 region has 13 residues. Trimming left V 2 bases short and J 8 bases short, with 9 bases between. In germline, CDR1 is SGHAT, CDR2 FQNNGV. The CDR3 region has the DNA TGTGCCAGCAGCTTATTGCGTATTGGGGAGCTGTTTTTT. This codes for CASSLLRIGELFF.

The chain employs TRBV5-1 and TRBJ2-7, with D tentatively TRBD2 (6 bases). The CDR3 totals 15 residues. Germline CDR1 SGHRS, CDR2 YFSETQ. V gave up 6 bases and J gave up 1 base, with 17 bases separating them. CDR3: CASTPGQRVSYEQYF. The CDR3 DNA reads as TGCGCCAGCACTCCCGGCCAGCGGGTGTCCTACGAGCAGTACTTC.

The chain has TRBV20-1 and TRBJ2-3, with 7 bases aligning to TRBD2. Germline CDR1 DFQATT, CDR2 SNEGSKA (reference sequence). The CDR3 has 17 residues. Trimming cost V 0 bases and J 4 bases; bases outside gene matches: 13. CDR3 nucleotides: TGCAGTGCTAGAGATTGGGGAGGGGAAGGGTTTTCAGATACGCAGTATTTT. Encoded protein: CSARDWGGEGFSDTQYF.

The table lists this clonotype with a few counts. The V call is TRBV5-1, the J call TRBJ2-5; D not certain. V was clipped by 0 bases and J by 2 bases, with 11 bases between them. The CDR3 runs 15 residues. CDR1 and CDR2 (germline): SGHRS, YFSETQ. CDR3 residues: CASSLVETLQETQYF. CDR3 coding DNA: TGCGCCAGCAGCTTGGTCGAGACACTACAAGAGACCCAGTACTTC.

The rearrangement links TRBV11-2 to TRBJ2-2; 7 positions agree with TRBD1. The V gene end was trimmed by 2 bases and the J gene end by 2 bases; junction bases not matched to a gene: 5. Germline V CDR1 and CDR2: SGHAT, FQNNGV. CDR3 length: 16 residues. CDR3 amino acids: CASSLIGTANTGELFF. The CDR3 DNA follows: TGTGCCAGCAGCTTAATCGGGACAGCAAACACCGGGGAGCTGTTTTTT.